This T cell receptor (beta chain) was retrieved from a study of blood T cell repertoires in COVID-19. Per the original methods: Reference gene primer amplification gave estimated nucleated cell counts. Sequencing was performed with immunoSEQ multiplex PCR; in TCRdb, only in-frame clones are kept and a portion is missing. The DNA was the basis for D and trimming; V, J and clone size are from that table. Found here are 15,000 to 20,000 clones, 91% of them singletons; the top ten hold less than 5%. CDR3 size: 15 residues. CDR1 SGHKS and CDR2 YYEKEE come from the germline V gene (reference sequence). The V and J ends lost 3 bases and 8 bases, in that order; junction bases with no gene match: 9.

The sample taken for sequencing was peripheral blood. The chain couples TRBV5-5 to TRBJ2-2, with 8 bases fitting TRBD1. This TCR derives from a man aged 60 to 69 with active COVID-19. The CDR3 sequence: CASSSGGLWPGELFF. CDR3 nucleotides: TGTGCCAGCAGCTCAGGGGGCCTATGGCCTGGGGAGCTGTTTTTT.